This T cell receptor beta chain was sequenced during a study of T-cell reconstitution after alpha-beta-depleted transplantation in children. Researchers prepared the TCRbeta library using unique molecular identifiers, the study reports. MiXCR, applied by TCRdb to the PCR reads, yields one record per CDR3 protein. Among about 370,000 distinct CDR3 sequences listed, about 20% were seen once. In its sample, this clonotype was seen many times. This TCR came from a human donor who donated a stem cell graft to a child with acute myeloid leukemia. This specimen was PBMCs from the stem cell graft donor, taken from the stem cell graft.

CDR3 coding DNA: TGTGCCAGCAGTGGCCAAACCACTAGCGGGCAAAACAATGAGCAGTTCTTC. Translating gives CASSGQTTSGQNNEQFF. The chain couples TRBV25-1 to TRBJ2-1; the match to TRBD2 covers 9 bases. Looked up from germline, CDR1 is MGHDK and CDR2 is SYGVNS. Trimming cost V 4 bases and J 5 bases; bases outside gene matches: 12. The CDR3 runs to 17 residues.